The 14 T cell receptor beta chains presented below share a single source sample, sequenced in a study of cytomegalovirus exposure and HLA in healthy donors. PCR primers comprised 60 Vbeta and 13 Jbeta primers. Assay: immunoSEQ multiplex PCR; the TCRdb copy retains only in-frame clones and omits some. The data contain 150,000 to 200,000 clones, nearly 80% of them seen just once; the ten biggest clones take up around 6.1%. Sequencing input: PBMCs. Source of these receptors: a woman aged 25-40 years in good health and CMV-seropositive.

The rearrangement joins TRBV4-1 to TRBJ2-2; tentative D call: TRBD1 (7 bases). V was clipped by 0 bases and J by 13 bases, with 21 bases between them. Germline assignment: CDR1 MGHRA and CDR2 YSYEKL. The CDR3 is 16 amino acids. The CDR3 is CASSQDQGGPMGGLFF. For the CDR3, the DNA is TGCGCCAGCAGCCAAGATCAGGGGGGCCCCATGGGTGGGCTGTTTTTT.

The chain carries TRBV6-5 and TRBJ2-1; D might be TRBD2 (6 bases). This CDR3 comprises 14 residues. Germline CDR1 reads MNHEY; CDR2 reads SVGAGI. Deletions cut 5 bases from V and 9 bases from J, with 17 bases between. The CDR3 sequence: CASSSGGGWGEQFF. CDR3 in DNA: TGTGCCAGCAGTAGTGGGGGAGGATGGGGTGAGCAGTTCTTC.

The chain uses TRBV9 and TRBJ1-2; D not certain. The V gene's germline CDR1 is SGDLS and CDR2 YYNGEE. Trimming left V 2 bases short and J 5 bases short, with 7 bases between. The CDR3 covers 12 residues. CDR3 sequence reads: CASSVGGYGYTF. The CDR3 bases are TGTGCCAGCAGCGTCGGAGGTTATGGCTACACCTTC.

The chain is built from TRBV9 and TRBJ1-2; 7 bases are shared with TRBD1. Germline CDR1 SGDLS, CDR2 YYNGEE. This CDR3 contains 15 residues. V lost 2 bases and J lost 4; bases outside the gene matches: 8. The CDR3 is CASSVGTGTAYGYTF. The CDR3 DNA sequence: TGTGCCAGCAGCGTGGGAACCGGGACAGCCTATGGCTACACCTTC. Filled out from reference TRBV9 and TRBJ1-2, the complete variable domain reads DSGVTQTPKHLITATGQRVTLRCSPRSGDLSVYWYQQSLDQGLQFLIQYYNGEERAKGNILERFSAQQFPDLHSELNLSSLELGDSALYFCASSVGTGTAYGYTFGSGTRLTVV.

The gene calls are TRBV15 and TRBJ1-2; D possibly corresponds to TRBD1 (5 bases). V was trimmed by 5 bases and J by 1 base, leaving 8 bases between them. Germline V gives CDR1 LNHNV, CDR2 YYDKDF (reference sequence). The CDR3 is made up of 13 amino acids. The CDR3 bases are TGTGCCACCAGCCGCCAGGGTAACTATGGCTACACCTTC. Its protein is CATSRQGNYGYTF.

The chain links TRBV5-6 to TRBJ2-7; D perhaps matches TRBD1 (5 bases). The germline gives CDR1 SGHDT, CDR2 YYEEEE. V was clipped by 3 bases and J by 6 bases, with 7 bases between them. CDR3 length: 11 amino acids. In DNA form, the CDR3 reads TGTGCCAGCAGCTGGCAGGGCGAGCAGTACTTC. Amino acids: CASSWQGEQYF.

The rearrangement joins TRBV5-4 to TRBJ2-1, with TRBD2 as a possible D gene (5 bases). Per germline, CDR1 SGHNT and CDR2 YYREEE (reference sequence). V was pared by 4 bases and J by 9 bases, with 17 bases between. CDR3 length: 14 residues. CDR3: CASSPEGRSGEQFF. The CDR3 bases are TGTGCCAGCAGCCCCGAGGGTAGGTCGGGTGAGCAGTTCTTC.

The V and J genes are TRBV5-4 and TRBJ2-1; 8 bases are shared with TRBD1. The germline CDR1 and CDR2 sequences are SGHNT and YYREEE (reference sequence). The CDR3 is 15 residues long. V trimming: 0 bases; J trimming: 9 bases; junction bases outside the gene matches: 8. In nucleotides, the CDR3 is TGTGCCAGCAGCTTGGAGGCAGGGGGCTGGGGTGAGCAGTTCTTC. This gives the protein CASSLEAGGWGEQFF.

The chain has TRBV7-2 and TRBJ2-7; TRBD1 aligns across 9 bases. V shed 5 bases, J shed 3 bases, and the junction held 11 bases outside the gene matches. The CDR3 extends over 16 amino acids. Germline values: CDR1 SGHTA, CDR2 FQGNSA. CDR3 loop: CASSIGTGMGVYEQYF. CDR3 nucleotide sequence: TGTGCCAGCAGCATCGGGACAGGGATGGGGGTCTACGAGCAGTACTTC.

The chain has TRBV6-5 and TRBJ2-2, with 7 bases identical to TRBD1. This CDR3 spans 14 amino acids. V dropped 5 bases and J dropped 3; count of bases not matched to a gene: 3. Germline values: CDR1 MNHEY, CDR2 SVGAGI. CDR3 sequence: CASSRTGDTGELFF. CDR3 in DNA: TGTGCCAGCAGTCGAACAGGGGACACCGGGGAGCTGTTTTTT.

The chain joins TRBV18 to TRBJ1-1; unclear D gene. Trimming removed 1 base from V and 2 bases from J, with 11 bases in between. Germline CDR1 KGHSH, CDR2 LQKENI. There are 15 residues in the CDR3. CDR3 nucleotides: TGTGCCAGCTCACCACGGAGCTCGCTTAACACTGAAGCTTTCTTT. Amino acids: CASSPRSSLNTEAFF.

Only a few counts were recorded for this clone. V and J are TRBV28 and TRBJ2-5; 11 positions match TRBD1. The CDR3 is made up of 15 amino acids. Trimming removed 4 bases from V and 5 bases from J; junction bases left unmatched: 6. Germline V gene data show CDR1 as MDHEN and CDR2 as SYDVKM. The CDR3, as DNA: TGTGCCAGCAGTTCCGGGACAGGGGGTTGGGAGACCCAGTACTTC. It codes for CASSSGTGGWETQYF.

The V call is TRBV6-5, the J call TRBJ1-1; D perhaps matches TRBD1 (6 bases). The CDR3 has 12 amino acids. V dropped 4 bases and J dropped 11 bases, with 14 bases sitting between them. Germline V CDR1 and CDR2: MNHEY, SVGAGI. CDR3 protein: CASSLGGGLAFF. CDR3 in DNA: TGTGCCAGCAGTTTGGGCGGGGGCTTGGCTTTCTTT.

Comments on this clone: The sample contains more than one DNA sequence encoding this CDR3. This chain uses TRBV9 with TRBJ2-2; the match to TRBD1 covers 8 bases. The CDR3 contains 15 residues. With V trimmed by 3 bases and J by 8 bases, 9 bases remained unmatched. CDR1 is SGDLS, CDR2 YYNGEE, per germline. CDR3 region: CASSEGTGFTGELFF. The CDR3 nucleotides are TGTGCCAGCAGCGAGGGGACAGGCTTCACTGGGGAGCTGTTTTTT.